These 2 T cell receptor beta chains were sequenced from one sample in a study of T-cell memory formation after mild COVID-19. TCRdb itself ran the 5' RACE reads through MiXCR, one entry per CDR3 protein. The sample lists 250,000 to 300,000 distinct CDR3 sequences, 16% occurring once. Sequenced material: PBMCs or a T cell subset sorted from them (not recorded which). These receptors were taken from a man younger than 30 who had mild COVID-19 (a few samples of this study predate the infection). Cell type and time point are not known.

V gene TRBV7-9 combines with J gene TRBJ1-2; a possible D gene is TRBD1 (6 bases). CDR1 and CDR2 (germline): SEHNR, FQNEAQ (reference sequence). V lost 5 bases and J 4 bases, leaving 11 bases between the germline ends. The CDR3 spans 13 residues. CDR3 protein: CASSQGYRYGYTF. The CDR3 DNA reads as TGTGCCAGCAGCCAGGGGTACCGCTATGGCTACACCTTC.

V usage is TRBV7-9 and J usage is TRBJ1-4; D is undetermined. There are 14 residues in the CDR3. Germline V gene data show CDR1 as SEHNR and CDR2 as FQNEAQ (reference sequence). V shed 1 base and J shed 4 bases, with 7 bases lying between them. Written as DNA, the CDR3 is TGTGCCAGCAGCTTAGACGGAAATAATGAAAAACTGTTTTTT. Encoded protein: CASSLDGNNEKLFF.